This T cell receptor (beta chain) was observed in a study of radiotherapy plus CTLA-4 blockade in lung cancer. The overall study: Disease control was present in around a third of patients, and objective responses in under 20%. Whole-study findings and limits: Blood saw expansion of tumor-derived TCR clones after radiotherapy plus ipilimumab.

This clone was seen a few times. Its antigen remains unidentified. The junction had 16 bases not matched to a gene; V was cut back by 9 bases and J by 8 bases. The germline gives CDR1 SGHTA, CDR2 FQGNSA. This CDR3 is built from 15 residues. Focal radiation plus CTLA-4 blockade with ipilimumab was administered to patients who had chemo-refractory metastatic non-small-cell lung cancer. The protocol was immunoSEQ multiplex PCR, while the TCRdb copy is restricted to in-frame clones and leaves out a portion. The table lists around 72,000 clones, around four fifths of them singletons. This receptor was identified in a human donor with non-small cell lung cancer who had a complete response to radiotherapy plus ipilimumab. The sequenced sample was peripheral blood, obtained from a patient treated with radiotherapy plus ipilimumab. This rearrangement joins TRBV7-2 to TRBJ1-2; 9 nucleotides align to TRBD1. In nucleotides, the CDR3 is TGTGCCAGTCAATCTATTAGGGACAGGGAAGGGGGCTACACCTTC. This gives the protein CASQSIRDREGGYTF.